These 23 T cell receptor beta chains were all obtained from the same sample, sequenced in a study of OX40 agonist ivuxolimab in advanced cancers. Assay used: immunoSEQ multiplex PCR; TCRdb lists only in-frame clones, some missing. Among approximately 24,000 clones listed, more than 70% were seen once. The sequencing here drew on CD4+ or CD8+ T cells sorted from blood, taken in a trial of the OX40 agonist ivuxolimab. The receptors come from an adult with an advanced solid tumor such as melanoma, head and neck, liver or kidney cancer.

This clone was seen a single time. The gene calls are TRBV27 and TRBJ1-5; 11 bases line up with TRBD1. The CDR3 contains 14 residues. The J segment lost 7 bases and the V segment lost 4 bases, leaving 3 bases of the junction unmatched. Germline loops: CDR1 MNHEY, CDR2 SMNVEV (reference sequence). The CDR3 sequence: CASSSGQGVQPQHF. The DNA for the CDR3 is TGTGCCAGCAGTTCGGGACAGGGGGTACAGCCCCAGCATTTT.

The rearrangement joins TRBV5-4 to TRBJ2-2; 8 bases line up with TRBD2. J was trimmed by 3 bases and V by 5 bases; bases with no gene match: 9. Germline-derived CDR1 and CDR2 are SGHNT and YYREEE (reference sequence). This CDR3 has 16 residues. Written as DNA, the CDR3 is TGTGCCAGCAGTCTTCCGGCGGGAGGCGACACCGGGGAGCTGTTTTTT. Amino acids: CASSLPAGGDTGELFF.

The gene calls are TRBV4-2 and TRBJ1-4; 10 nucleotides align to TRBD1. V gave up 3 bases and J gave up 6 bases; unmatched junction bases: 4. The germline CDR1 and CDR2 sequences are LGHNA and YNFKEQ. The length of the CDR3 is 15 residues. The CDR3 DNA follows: TGTGCCAGCAGCCAGACAGGGGGCGTAGATGAAAAACTGTTTTTT. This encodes CASSQTGGVDEKLFF.

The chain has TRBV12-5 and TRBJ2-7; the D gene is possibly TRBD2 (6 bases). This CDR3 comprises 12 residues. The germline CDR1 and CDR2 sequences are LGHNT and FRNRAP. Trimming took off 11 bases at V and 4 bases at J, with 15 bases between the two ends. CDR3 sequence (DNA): TGTGCTTCGGGGGACGGACCTTACGAGCAGTACTTC. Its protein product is CASGDGPYEQYF.

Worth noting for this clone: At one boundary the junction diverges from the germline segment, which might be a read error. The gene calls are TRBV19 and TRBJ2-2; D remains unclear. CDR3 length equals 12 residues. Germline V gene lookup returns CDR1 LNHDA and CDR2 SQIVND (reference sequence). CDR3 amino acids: CASSNPSGELFF. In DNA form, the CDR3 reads TGTGCCAGTAGTAACCCGTCCGGAGAGCTGTTTTTT.

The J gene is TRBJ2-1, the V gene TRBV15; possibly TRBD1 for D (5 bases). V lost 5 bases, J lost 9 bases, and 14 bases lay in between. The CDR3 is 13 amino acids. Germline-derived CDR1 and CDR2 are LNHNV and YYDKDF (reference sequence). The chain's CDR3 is CATSLTLRGEQFF. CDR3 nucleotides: TGTGCCACCAGCCTCACGCTTAGGGGTGAGCAGTTCTTC. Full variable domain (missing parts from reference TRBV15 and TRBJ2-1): DAMVIQNPRYQVTQFGKPVTLSCSQTLNHNVMYWYQQKSSQAPKLLFHYYDKDFNNEADTPDNFQSRRPNTSFCFLDIRSPGLGDTAMYLCATSLTLRGEQFFGPGTRLTVL.

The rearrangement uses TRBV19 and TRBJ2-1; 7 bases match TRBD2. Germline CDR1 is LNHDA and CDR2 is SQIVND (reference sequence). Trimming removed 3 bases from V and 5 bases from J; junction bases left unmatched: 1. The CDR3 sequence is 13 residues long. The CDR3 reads CASSMGGDNEQFF. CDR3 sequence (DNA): TGTGCCAGTAGTATGGGGGGGGACAATGAGCAGTTCTTC.

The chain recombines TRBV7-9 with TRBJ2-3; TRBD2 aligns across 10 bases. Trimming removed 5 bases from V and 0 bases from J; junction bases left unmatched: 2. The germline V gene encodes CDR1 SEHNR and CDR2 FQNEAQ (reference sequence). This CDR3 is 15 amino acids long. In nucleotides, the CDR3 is TGTGCCAGCAGCCTTAGCGGGGGGAGCACAGATACGCAGTATTTT. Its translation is CASSLSGGSTDTQYF.

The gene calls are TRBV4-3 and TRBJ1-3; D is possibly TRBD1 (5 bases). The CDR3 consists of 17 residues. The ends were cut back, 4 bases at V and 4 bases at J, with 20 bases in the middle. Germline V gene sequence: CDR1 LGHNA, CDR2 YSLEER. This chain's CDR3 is CASSRTDSIPAGNTIYF. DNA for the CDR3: TGCGCCAGCAGCCGGACTGACAGTATACCCGCCGGAAACACCATATATTTT.

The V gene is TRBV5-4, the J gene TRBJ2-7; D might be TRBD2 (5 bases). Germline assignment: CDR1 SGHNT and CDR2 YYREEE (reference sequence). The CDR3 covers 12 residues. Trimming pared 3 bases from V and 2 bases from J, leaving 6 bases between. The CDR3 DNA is TGTGCCAGCAGCTACGGGACCTACGAGCAGTACTTC. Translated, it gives CASSYGTYEQYF.

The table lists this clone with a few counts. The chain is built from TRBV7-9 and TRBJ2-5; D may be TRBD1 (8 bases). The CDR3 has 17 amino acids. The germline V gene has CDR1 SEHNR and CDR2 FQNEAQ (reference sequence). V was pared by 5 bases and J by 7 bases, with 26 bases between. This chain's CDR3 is CASSVDDRGGSVRTQYF. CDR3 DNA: TGTGCCAGCAGCGTCGATGACAGGGGAGGGTCGGTAAGGACCCAGTACTTC.

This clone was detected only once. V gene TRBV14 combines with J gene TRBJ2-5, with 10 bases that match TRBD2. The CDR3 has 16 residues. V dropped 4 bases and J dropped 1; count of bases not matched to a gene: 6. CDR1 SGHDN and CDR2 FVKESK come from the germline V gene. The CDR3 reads CASSLLAGAPQETQYF. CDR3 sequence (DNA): TGTGCCAGCAGCCTCCTAGCGGGGGCCCCCCAAGAGACCCAGTACTTC.

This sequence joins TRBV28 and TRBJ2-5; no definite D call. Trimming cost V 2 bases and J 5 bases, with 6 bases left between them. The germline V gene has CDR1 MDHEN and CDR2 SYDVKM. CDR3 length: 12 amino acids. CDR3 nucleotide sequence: TGTGCCAGCAGTTTACCAGGCGAGACCCAGTACTTC. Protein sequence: CASSLPGETQYF.

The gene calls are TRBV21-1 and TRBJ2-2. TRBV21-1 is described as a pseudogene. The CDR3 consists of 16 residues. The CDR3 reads CASSKGGSPNTGELFF. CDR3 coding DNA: TGTGCCAGCAGCAAAGGTGGGTCTCCGAACACCGGGGAGCTGTTTTTT.

The chain's CDR3 is CASSSATTGGLRYGYTF. In DNA form, the CDR3 reads TGTGCCAGCAGCTCCGCCACTACTGGGGGACTCAGATATGGCTACACCTTC. This chain joins TRBV28 and TRBJ1-2; perhaps TRBD1 as D (5 bases). The CDR3 sequence is 17 residues long. CDR1 is MDHEN and CDR2 is SYDVKM in the germline V gene. Deletions cut 6 bases from V and 5 bases from J, with 25 bases between.

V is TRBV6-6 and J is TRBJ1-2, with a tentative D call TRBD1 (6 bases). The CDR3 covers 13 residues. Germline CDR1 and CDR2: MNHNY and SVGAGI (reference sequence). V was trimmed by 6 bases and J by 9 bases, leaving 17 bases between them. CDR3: CASSPGTHRSYTF. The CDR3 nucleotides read TGTGCCAGCAGCCCAGGGACACATCGGAGCTACACCTTC.

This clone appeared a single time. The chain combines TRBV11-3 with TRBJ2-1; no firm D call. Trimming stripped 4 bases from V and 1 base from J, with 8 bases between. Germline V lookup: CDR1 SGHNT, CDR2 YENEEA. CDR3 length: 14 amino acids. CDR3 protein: CASSSDGSYNEQFF. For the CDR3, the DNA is TGTGCCAGCAGCTCTGACGGATCCTACAATGAGCAGTTCTTC.

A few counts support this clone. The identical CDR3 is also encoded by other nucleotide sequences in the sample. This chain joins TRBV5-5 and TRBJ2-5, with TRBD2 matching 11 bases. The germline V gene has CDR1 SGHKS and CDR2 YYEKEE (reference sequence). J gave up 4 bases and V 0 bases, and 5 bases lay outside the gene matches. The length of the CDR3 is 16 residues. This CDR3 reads CASSLELAGGRETQYF. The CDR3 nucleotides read TGTGCCAGCAGCTTGGAGCTAGCGGGAGGAAGAGAGACCCAGTACTTC.

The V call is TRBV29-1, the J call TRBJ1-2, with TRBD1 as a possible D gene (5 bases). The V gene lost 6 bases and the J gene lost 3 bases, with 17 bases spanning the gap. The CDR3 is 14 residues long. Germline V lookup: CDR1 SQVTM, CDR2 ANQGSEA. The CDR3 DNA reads TGCAGCGTCGCTCCCAGGGTCAGACACTATGGCTACACCTTC. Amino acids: CSVAPRVRHYGYTF.

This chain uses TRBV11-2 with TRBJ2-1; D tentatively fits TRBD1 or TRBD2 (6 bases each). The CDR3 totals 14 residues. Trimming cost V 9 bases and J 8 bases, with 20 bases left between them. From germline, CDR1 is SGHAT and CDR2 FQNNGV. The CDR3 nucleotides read TGTGCCAGTTGGTCACAGGGAGGTAGAGATGAGCAGTTCTTC. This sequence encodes CASWSQGGRDEQFF.

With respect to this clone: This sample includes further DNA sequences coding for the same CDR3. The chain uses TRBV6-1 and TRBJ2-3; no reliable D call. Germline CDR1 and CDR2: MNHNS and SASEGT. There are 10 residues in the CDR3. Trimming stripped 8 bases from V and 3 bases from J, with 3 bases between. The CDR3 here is CASQTDTQYF. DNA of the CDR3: TGTGCCAGCCAAACAGATACGCAGTATTTT.

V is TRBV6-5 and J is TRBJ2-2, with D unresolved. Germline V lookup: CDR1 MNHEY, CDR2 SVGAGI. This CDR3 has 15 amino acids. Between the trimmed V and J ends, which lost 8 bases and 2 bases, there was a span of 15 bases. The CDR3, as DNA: TGTGCCAGCTCCCAAAATTACCAAAACACCGGGGAGCTGTTTTTT. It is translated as CASSQNYQNTGELFF.

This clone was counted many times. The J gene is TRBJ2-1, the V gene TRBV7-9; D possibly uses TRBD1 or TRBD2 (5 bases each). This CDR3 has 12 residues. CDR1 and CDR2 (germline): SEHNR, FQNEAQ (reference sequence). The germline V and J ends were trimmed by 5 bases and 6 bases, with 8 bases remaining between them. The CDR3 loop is CASSVGGNEQFF. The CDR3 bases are TGTGCCAGCAGCGTTGGGGGCAATGAGCAGTTCTTC.